The entry below gives a single TCR beta chain sequence along with its context. Its target is not known. This sample is part of a study of post-analysis software for immune sequencing data. Study overall: Recorded subtypes: relapsing-remitting, secondary progressive, progressive-relapsing; some patients unannotated. Overall study findings and caveats: Analysis by F measure revealed that same-batch samples clustered strongly together. Controls showed lower frequencies than patients for five or six TRBV segments, and TRBV5-6, TRBV5-1 and TRBV20-1 were among these. Comparison with controls showed significantly lower normalized Chao1 diversity in multiple sclerosis patients.

Unique molecular identifiers were built into the TCR beta cDNA libraries. Input amounts of roughly 0.9 to 10 million T cells were used. These gave approximately 500,000 cDNA molecules, so each molecule approximated one T cell. TCRdb reprocessed the PCR reads via MiXCR and lists one record per CDR3 protein. The table lists approximately 730,000 distinct CDR3 sequences, just over 45% of them singletons, with 4% to 5% in the top ten. CDR1 and CDR2 from the germline V gene are LGHDT and YNNKEL (reference sequence). The CDR3 spans 17 residues. V was trimmed by 5 bases and J by 2 bases, leaving 22 bases between them.

V usage is TRBV3-1 and J usage is TRBJ2-7; the D gene is possibly TRBD2 (6 bases). Sequencing used blood. The receptor was isolated from a girl aged 10 to 17 with multiple sclerosis. As DNA, the CDR3 is TGTGCCAGCAGCTCCTGGGCGTCCAGCGGGCGCCCCTACGAGCAGTACTTC. It encodes CASSSWASSGRPYEQYF.